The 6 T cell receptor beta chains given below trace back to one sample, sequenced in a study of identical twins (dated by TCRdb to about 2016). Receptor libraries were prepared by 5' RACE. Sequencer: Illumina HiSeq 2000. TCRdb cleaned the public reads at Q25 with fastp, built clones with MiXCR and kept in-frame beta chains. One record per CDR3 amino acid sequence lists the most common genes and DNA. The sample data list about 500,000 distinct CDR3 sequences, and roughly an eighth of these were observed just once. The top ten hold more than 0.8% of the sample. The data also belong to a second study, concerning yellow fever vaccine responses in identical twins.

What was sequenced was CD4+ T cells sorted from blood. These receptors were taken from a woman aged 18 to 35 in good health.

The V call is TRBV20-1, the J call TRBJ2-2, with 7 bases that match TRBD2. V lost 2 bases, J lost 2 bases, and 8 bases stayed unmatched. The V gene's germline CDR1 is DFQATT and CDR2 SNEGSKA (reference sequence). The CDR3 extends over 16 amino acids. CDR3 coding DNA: TGCAGTGCTAGACGTGCCGGGACTACCAACACCGGGGAGCTGTTTTTT. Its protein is CSARRAGTTNTGELFF.

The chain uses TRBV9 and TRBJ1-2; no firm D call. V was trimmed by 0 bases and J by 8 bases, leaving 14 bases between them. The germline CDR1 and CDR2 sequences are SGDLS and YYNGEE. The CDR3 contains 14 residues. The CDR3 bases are TGTGCCAGCAGCGTAGTTGATGTCGGTGAGGGCTACACCTTC. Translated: CASSVVDVGEGYTF.

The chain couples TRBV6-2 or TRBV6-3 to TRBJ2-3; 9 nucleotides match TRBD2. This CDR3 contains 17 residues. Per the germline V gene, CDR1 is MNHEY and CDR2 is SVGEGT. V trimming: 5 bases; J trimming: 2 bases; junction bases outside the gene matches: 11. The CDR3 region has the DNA TGTGCCAGCAGTCGTCCATTAGCGGGGGCCGTCACAGATACGCAGTATTTT. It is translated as CASSRPLAGAVTDTQYF.

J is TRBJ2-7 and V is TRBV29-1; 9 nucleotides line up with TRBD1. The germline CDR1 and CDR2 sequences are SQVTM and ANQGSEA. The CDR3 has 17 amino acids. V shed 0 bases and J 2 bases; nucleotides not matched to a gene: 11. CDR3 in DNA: TGCAGCGTTGAAGATACAGGGGGCAGGGACTATCCCTACGAGCAGTACTTC. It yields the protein CSVEDTGGRDYPYEQYF.

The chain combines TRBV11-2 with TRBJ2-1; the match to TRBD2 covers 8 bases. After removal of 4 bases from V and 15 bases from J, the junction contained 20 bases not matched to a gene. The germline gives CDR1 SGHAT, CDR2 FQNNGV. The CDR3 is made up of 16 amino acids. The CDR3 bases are TGTGCCAGCAGCTCCAACTCCGGGACTAGGCCGGTTGTAACGTTCTTC. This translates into CASSSNSGTRPVVTFF.

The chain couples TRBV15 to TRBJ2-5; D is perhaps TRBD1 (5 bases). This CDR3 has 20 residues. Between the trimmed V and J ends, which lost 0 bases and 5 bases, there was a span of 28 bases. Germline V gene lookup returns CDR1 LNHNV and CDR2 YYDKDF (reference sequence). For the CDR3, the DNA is TGTGCCACCAGCAGAGAGGCAGGGCAGGACCCACCAACAGCATGGGAGACCCAGTACTTC. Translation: CATSREAGQDPPTAWETQYF. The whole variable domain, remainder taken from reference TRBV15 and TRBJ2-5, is DAMVIQNPRYQVTQFGKPVTLSCSQTLNHNVMYWYQQKSSQAPKLLFHYYDKDFNNEADTPDNFQSRRPNTSFCFLDIRSPGLGDTAMYLCATSREAGQDPPTAWETQYFGPGTRLLVL.